These 26 T cell receptor beta chains were all obtained from the same sample, sequenced in a study of T cells in narcolepsy. The method was immunoSEQ multiplex PCR; TCRdb's version includes in-frame clones alone and lacks a portion of them. The sample shows about 24,000 clones, approximately 85% of them seen only once. The sequenced sample was memory (CD45RA-) CD4+ T cells from blood. Every receptor here comes from a human donor in good health.

This chain connects TRBV5-1 to TRBJ2-7, with D tentatively TRBD1 or TRBD2 (5 bases each). Germline lookup yields CDR1 SGHRS and CDR2 YFSETQ. With 4 bases removed from V and 3 bases from J, the gap between germline ends came to 17 bases. The CDR3 is made up of 15 amino acids. The CDR3 here is CASSPETGTFYEQYF. The DNA of the CDR3 is TGCGCCAGCAGCCCGGAGACCGGGACCTTCTACGAGCAGTACTTC.

The rearrangement uses TRBV15 and TRBJ2-3; no reliable D call. The CDR3 runs to 14 residues. The V gene's germline CDR1 is LNHNV and CDR2 YYDKDF (reference sequence). Deletions cut 0 bases from V and 6 bases from J, with 10 bases between. The CDR3 DNA reads as TGTGCCACCAGCAGAGATAAACCCCAGGATACGCAGTATTTT. This codes for CATSRDKPQDTQYF.

The rearrangement joins TRBV19 to TRBJ1-5, with 7 positions matching TRBD1. The CDR3 consists of 14 residues. Germline CDR1 reads LNHDA; CDR2 reads SQIVND (reference sequence). Trimming removed 7 bases from V and 3 bases from J; junction bases left unmatched: 6. This CDR3 reads CASNYRGDNQPQHF. CDR3 coding DNA: TGTGCCAGTAACTACAGGGGAGACAATCAGCCCCAGCATTTT.

The rearrangement joins TRBV6-5 to TRBJ2-5; 8 bases align to TRBD1. Near its end, the DNA agrees better with TRBJ2-7, so the J call may be wrong. The CDR3 consists of 14 residues. CDR1 MNHEY and CDR2 SVGAGI come from the germline V gene. The CDR3 loop reads CASISGTGAYEQYF. The CDR3 region has the DNA TGTGCCAGCATTTCCGGGACAGGAGCCTACGAGCAGTACTTC.

This clone was seen only a few times. The chain recombines TRBV19 with TRBJ1-4; 8 bases match TRBD1. V trimming: 8 bases; J trimming: 5 bases; junction bases outside the gene matches: 7. The CDR3 length is 14 residues. Germline CDR1 is LNHDA and CDR2 is SQIVND (reference sequence). CDR3 DNA: TGTGCCAGTGGCCAACAGGGGGGCAATGAAAAACTGTTTTTT. Translating gives CASGQQGGNEKLFF. Based on the CDR3 plus reference TRBV19 and TRBJ1-4, the full variable domain is DGGITQSPKYLFRKEGQNVTLSCEQNLNHDAMYWYRQDPGQGLRLIYYSQIVNDFQKGDIAEGYSVSREKKESFPLTVTSAQKNPTAFYLCASGQQGGNEKLFFGSGTQLSVL.

V and J are TRBV5-4 and TRBJ2-7; 10 bases fit TRBD2. This CDR3 has 15 residues. The V segment lost 4 bases and the J segment 2 bases; nucleotides outside the gene matches: 6. The germline gives CDR1 SGHNT, CDR2 YYREEE (reference sequence). This chain's CDR3 is CASSVLAGPAYEQYF. DNA of the CDR3: TGTGCCAGCAGCGTACTAGCGGGACCTGCCTACGAGCAGTACTTC.

This clone showed up just a few times. Here the CDR3 reads CASSFQTGANIQYF. The DNA of the CDR3 is TGTGCCAGCAGCTTTCAGACAGGGGCAAACATTCAGTACTTC. The rearrangement joins TRBV11-2 to TRBJ2-4; TRBD1 matches 8 bases. Germline values: CDR1 SGHAT, CDR2 FQNNGV. V lost 3 bases and J lost 6; bases outside the gene matches: 4. The CDR3 is made up of 14 amino acids.

Remarks on this clone: The sample carries other DNA sequences with the same CDR3. The chain joins TRBV7-9 to TRBJ2-5, with D possibly being TRBD1 or TRBD2 (5 bases each). Trimming took 2 bases from V and 11 from J, leaving 15 bases between them. CDR1 and CDR2 from the germline V gene are SEHNR and FQNEAQ (reference sequence). The CDR3 length is 13 residues. The CDR3 DNA follows: TGTGCCAGCAGCTTACCGGGGCGTCCAAAGCAGTACTTC. Its protein is CASSLPGRPKQYF.

This clone appeared a single time. The chain employs TRBV5-5 and TRBJ1-2; D call uncertain. The V end was cut by 0 bases, the J end by 4 bases, with 10 bases between. CDR3 length: 14 amino acids. CDR1 is SGHKS, CDR2 YYEKEE, per germline (reference sequence). The DNA of the CDR3 is TGTGCCAGCAGCTTGGTCACCCAGTCCTATGGCTACACCTTC. This codes for CASSLVTQSYGYTF.

The J gene is TRBJ2-2, the V gene TRBV7-6; D not resolved. The germline gives CDR1 SGHVS, CDR2 FNYEAQ. V was trimmed by 2 bases and J by 8 bases, leaving 9 bases between them. CDR3 length: 13 residues. CDR3 nucleotide sequence: TGTGCCAGCAGCTTACAACTCGAGGGGGAGCTGTTTTTT. Its protein is CASSLQLEGELFF.

The sample holds one count of this clone. V usage is TRBV10-3 and J usage is TRBJ1-1, with D hard to call. CDR3 length: 14 amino acids. V lost 3 bases to trimming and J lost 0 bases, with 8 bases between them. Germline V lookup: CDR1 ENHRY, CDR2 SYGVKD. CDR3 loop: CAISEDGLNTEAFF. For the CDR3, the DNA is TGTGCCATCAGTGAAGACGGTTTGAACACTGAAGCTTTCTTT.

The chain couples TRBV4-1 to TRBJ2-3; 9 positions match TRBD2. There are 18 residues in the CDR3. Germline loops: CDR1 MGHRA, CDR2 YSYEKL. Trimming removed 5 bases from V and 5 bases from J; junction bases left unmatched: 17. CDR3 loop: CASSSSLGGRASRDTQYF. CDR3 sequence (DNA): TGCGCCAGCAGCTCCTCCTTGGGCGGGAGGGCTTCCCGAGATACGCAGTATTTT.

The genes are TRBV28 and TRBJ2-7; a weak D match, TRBD2 (6 bases). Germline V lookup: CDR1 MDHEN, CDR2 SYDVKM. The CDR3 extends over 12 amino acids. The V gene lost 5 bases and the J gene lost 10 bases, with 15 bases spanning the gap. The CDR3 sequence: CASSLLAGSQYF. CDR3 coding DNA: TGTGCCAGCAGTCTACTAGCAGGATCCCAGTACTTC.

The rearrangement joins TRBV29-1 to TRBJ2-3, with 9 bases that match TRBD2. The V and J ends lost 5 bases and 3 bases, in that order; junction bases with no gene match: 15. The CDR3 spans 17 residues. CDR1 is SQVTM and CDR2 is ANQGSEA in the germline V gene. The CDR3 here is CSVLGFGREGPTDTQYF. The CDR3, as DNA: TGCAGCGTTTTGGGTTTTGGGCGGGAGGGCCCAACAGATACGCAGTATTTT.

J is TRBJ2-3 and V is TRBV19, with 7 bases that match TRBD2. The trim removed 5 bases at V and 7 bases at J, leaving 9 bases unmatched. CDR1 and CDR2 from the germline V gene are LNHDA and SQIVND (reference sequence). This CDR3 is built from 14 residues. CDR3 protein: CASSGRDYLNTQYF. CDR3 sequence (DNA): TGTGCCAGTAGTGGACGGGACTACCTAAATACGCAGTATTTT.

The chain recombines TRBV6-4 with TRBJ1-6, with D possibly being TRBD1 (6 bases). V was shortened by 6 bases and J by 6 bases, with 12 bases between the two germline ends. The CDR3 is 14 residues long. CDR1 and CDR2 (germline): MRHNA, SNTAGT. DNA for the CDR3: TGTGCCAGCAGCGAAGGGACACGTAATTCACCCCTCCACTTT. Protein: CASSEGTRNSPLHF.

CDR3 sequence: CASSLGQGMNTEAFF. The CDR3 nucleotides read TGTGCCAGCAGCTTGGGACAGGGGATGAACACTGAAGCTTTCTTT. The V and J genes are TRBV11-3 and TRBJ1-1, with 10 positions matching TRBD1. This CDR3 is built from 15 residues. V lost 3 bases, J lost 0 bases, and 1 base stayed unmatched. The germline V gene encodes CDR1 SGHNT and CDR2 YENEEA.

The chain joins TRBV6-1 to TRBJ2-7; D is perhaps TRBD1 or TRBD2 (6 bases each). The CDR3 contains 15 residues. V gave up 4 bases and J gave up 0 bases, with 13 bases separating them. Germline V CDR1 and CDR2: MNHNS, SASEGT. The CDR3 coding sequence is TGTGCCAGCAGTGCCGGCGGAGGGGGCTCCTACGAGCAGTACTTC. Amino acid sequence: CASSAGGGGSYEQYF.

The chain links TRBV5-1 to TRBJ1-2; 9 positions agree with TRBD1. The V gene end was trimmed by 2 bases and the J gene end by 7 bases; junction bases not matched to a gene: 12. The CDR3 totals 16 residues. Germline V gene lookup returns CDR1 SGHRS and CDR2 YFSETQ. As DNA, the CDR3 is TGCGCCAGCAGCTTTTCGGACAGGGGATCCCTAGGTGGCTACACCTTC. Its protein is CASSFSDRGSLGGYTF.

V gene TRBV11-1 combines with J gene TRBJ2-1, with TRBD2 identical over 7 bases. CDR3 length: 16 amino acids. The germline V gene has CDR1 SGHAT and CDR2 FQDESV (reference sequence). V was clipped by 1 base and J by 0 bases; unmatched bases: 3. The CDR3 coding sequence is TGTGCCAGCAGCTTAGGCGGCGGGAGCTCCTACAATGAGCAGTTCTTC. Translated, it gives CASSLGGGSSYNEQFF.

The chain combines TRBV4-2 with TRBJ2-7; D not certain. This CDR3 has 15 residues. Germline assignment: CDR1 LGHNA and CDR2 YNFKEQ. Trimming shortened V by 1 base and J by 3 bases, and 13 bases separated the two germline ends. CDR3: CASSQGGSPNYEQYF. The CDR3 bases are TGTGCCAGCAGCCAAGGTGGGTCCCCAAACTACGAGCAGTACTTC.

The chain has TRBV28 and TRBJ1-2; D gene ambiguous. The ends were cut back, 4 bases at V and 4 bases at J, with 13 bases in the middle. This CDR3 spans 14 amino acids. From germline, CDR1 is MDHEN and CDR2 SYDVKM. The CDR3 DNA is TGTGCCAGCAGTTCCCCGGCAAGGGTCTATGGCTACACCTTC. It encodes CASSSPARVYGYTF.

This rearrangement joins TRBV5-6 to TRBJ2-5; possibly TRBD1 or TRBD2 for D (5 bases each). The closer fit of TRBJ2-7 to the DNA end suggests the J call may be wrong. This CDR3 has 14 amino acids. CDR1 is SGHDT and CDR2 is YYEEEE in the germline V gene. The CDR3 nucleotides read TGTGCCAGCAGCTTGGTATCCGGGGCTGGCGAGCAGTACTTC. Its protein is CASSLVSGAGEQYF.

V usage is TRBV9 and J usage is TRBJ1-1; D call uncertain. V lost 2 bases to trimming and J lost 0 bases, with 5 bases between them. Germline V gene lookup returns CDR1 SGDLS and CDR2 YYNGEE. The CDR3 sequence is 13 residues long. The CDR3 DNA reads TGTGCCAGCAGCGTGGCTCTGAACACTGAAGCTTTCTTT. Translating it yields CASSVALNTEAFF.

V is TRBV7-6 and J is TRBJ1-4; 7 nucleotides align to TRBD1. CDR1 is SGHVS, CDR2 FNYEAQ, per germline. The CDR3 runs 15 residues. Trimming cost V 5 bases and J 8 bases; bases outside gene matches: 11. The chain's CDR3 is CASSRLGTVEEKLFF. Written as DNA, the CDR3 is TGTGCCAGCAGCCGTCTAGGGACAGTCGAGGAAAAACTGTTTTTT.

CDR3 loop: CASSSDRSEQYF. CDR3 in DNA: TGTGCCAGCAGCTCGGACAGGTCCGAGCAGTACTTC. This chain joins TRBV9 and TRBJ2-7; 7 bases match TRBD1. The CDR3 is 12 amino acids. V was pared by 4 bases and J by 6 bases, with 4 bases of the junction left unmatched. The germline gives CDR1 SGDLS, CDR2 YYNGEE.